These T cell receptor beta chains were read from a single sample in a study of OX40 agonist ivuxolimab in advanced cancers. The method was immunoSEQ multiplex PCR; TCRdb's version includes in-frame clones alone and lacks a portion of them. The top ten hold 6.5% to 8% of the sample, which has about 83,000 clones, approximately 84% seen once. This material consisted of CD4+ or CD8+ T cells sorted from blood, taken in a trial of the OX40 agonist ivuxolimab. These receptors were obtained from an adult with an advanced solid tumor such as melanoma, head and neck, liver or kidney cancer. CDR3s include the opening cysteine and the closing phenylalanine or tryptophan. D genes are given only for firm matches. Clone size is given for some rows only: seen once, a few or many times, or a class if the clone is expanded.

v_call,d_call,j_call,clone_size,cdr3_length,cdr3_nt,cdr3_aa
TRBV9,NA,TRBJ2-3,NA,14,TGTGCCAGCAGCGTAGGCTCTATCTCCGATACGCAGTATTTT,CASSVGSISDTQYF
TRBV6-5,NA,TRBJ2-7,few,16,TGTGCCAGCAGTTACTCGTTCGCGGGGCGCGTCTACGAGCAGTACTTC,CASSYSFAGRVYEQYF
TRBV5-1,NA,TRBJ2-1,once,15,TGCGCCAGCAGCTGGACCTTGAGCTCCTACAATGAGCAGTTCTTC,CASSWTLSSYNEQFF
TRBV27,TRBD1,TRBJ1-1,NA,16,TGTGCCAGCAGAGCGAGGACAGGGGGCACCAGGACTGAAGCTTTCTTT,CASRARTGGTRTEAFF
TRBV5-5,NA,TRBJ2-1,NA,13,TGTGCCAGCAGCTTGGTAGAGAGCAATGAGCAGTTCTTC,CASSLVESNEQFF
TRBV5-3,TRBD2,TRBJ2-7,NA,16,TGTGCCAGAAGCTTTACGGGGGGGTCTTCGACCTACGAGCAGTACTTC,CARSFTGGSSTYEQYF
TRBV18,TRBD1,TRBJ2-7,once,13,TGTGCCAGCTCACCGGACAGGGGTAGCGAGCAGTACTTC,CASSPDRGSEQYF
TRBV29-1,TRBD2,TRBJ2-1,NA,14,TGCAGCGTATTAGAGGCTAGCGGTTACAATGAGCAGTTCTTC,CSVLEASGYNEQFF
TRBV10-3,NA,TRBJ2-7,NA,15,TGTGCCATCAGTGAAGGGGGGGGCCCCCTCTACGAGCAGTACTTC,CAISEGGGPLYEQYF
TRBV7-9,NA,TRBJ2-6,NA,15,TGTGCCAGCAGCTTTTCCCGGGAGGGGGCCAACGTCCTGACTTTC,CASSFSREGANVLTF
TRBV14,NA,TRBJ2-1,NA,14,TGTGCCAGCAGCTTCCGACAGGCATACAATGAGCAGTTCTTC,CASSFRQAYNEQFF
TRBV19,NA,TRBJ1-5,NA,14,TGTGCCAGTAGTAATACGGGGGCACGACAGCCCCAGCATTTT,CASSNTGARQPQHF
TRBV6-1,NA,TRBJ1-2,NA,14,TGTGCCAGCTCAAGCGGGGAGGGTAGATGGGGCTACACCTTC,CASSSGEGRWGYTF
TRBV7-2,NA,TRBJ2-7,few,13,TGTGCCAGCAGCTTAGCGGGAGAACGCGGGCAGTACTTC,CASSLAGERGQYF
TRBV5-6,NA,TRBJ1-2,NA,14,TGTGCCAGCAGCGTCCGGGACAAGTTCTATGGCTACACCTTC,CASSVRDKFYGYTF
TRBV4-1,TRBD1,TRBJ2-7,NA,13,TGCGCCAGCAGCCTAGGACAGGGGGGCGAGCAGTACTTC,CASSLGQGGEQYF
TRBV11-2,NA,TRBJ2-2,NA,18,TGTGCCAGCAGCTTAATGCAAGGGATAGGCGGGAACACCGGGGAGCTGTTTTTT,CASSLMQGIGGNTGELFF
TRBV7-2,TRBD1,TRBJ2-1,NA,17,TGTGCCAGCAGCTTAAATCCGGGACAGGGGAAGTTACACGAGCAGTTCTTC,CASSLNPGQGKLHEQFF
TRBV4-2,TRBD2,TRBJ2-2,NA,22,TGTGCCAGCAGCCGACTCGGGACTCCGGGACTAGCGGGGGGACCGGGCACCGGGGAGCTGTTTTTT,CASSRLGTPGLAGGPGTGELFF
TRBV2,TRBD2,TRBJ2-7,NA,14,TGTGCCAGCAGACGCGGGACTAGCGTCGACGAGCAGTACTTC,CASRRGTSVDEQYF
TRBV10-3,TRBD1,TRBJ1-5,NA,14,TGTGCCATCAGTGAAACAGGGGGCAGTCAGCCCCAGCATTTT,CAISETGGSQPQHF
TRBV19,NA,TRBJ1-5,NA,13,TGTGCCAGTAGTATACGCCTTTATCAGCCCCAGCATTTT,CASSIRLYQPQHF
TRBV2,NA,TRBJ1-6,NA,15,TGTGCCAGCAGTGAATTGGGGACGACGCCTTCACCCCTCCACTTT,CASSELGTTPSPLHF
TRBV30,NA,TRBJ1-1,NA,12,TGTGCCTTGAGTGGGGTGGGCACTGAAGCTTTCTTT,CALSGVGTEAFF
TRBV5-4,TRBD2,TRBJ2-1,NA,16,TGTGCCAGCAGCTTGGGACTAGCGGCGATTGTTAATGAGCAGTTCTTC,CASSLGLAAIVNEQFF
TRBV7-8,NA,TRBJ1-4,NA,12,TGTGCCAGCAGCTCGTTTAATGAAAAACTGTTTTTT,CASSSFNEKLFF
TRBV19,NA,TRBJ1-1,NA,13,TGTGCCAGTAGTACCCACAGGGATTGGCTAGCTTTCTTT,CASSTHRDWLAFF
TRBV19,TRBD1,TRBJ2-7,NA,14,TGTGCCAGTAGTCCCGGGACAGGGCCCTACGAGCAGTACTTC,CASSPGTGPYEQYF
TRBV30,NA,TRBJ2-6,few,14,TGTGCCTGTCCTATGTCCTCTGGGGCCAACGTCCTGACTTTC,CACPMSSGANVLTF
TRBV5-6,TRBD2,TRBJ2-3,NA,17,TGTGCCAGCAGCTTGGTGGCTAGCGGGAGTGTGACAGATACGCAGTATTTT,CASSLVASGSVTDTQYF
TRBV11-3,TRBD1,TRBJ1-2,NA,13,TGTGCCAGCAGCCTAGGGACAGGGGATGGCTACACCTTC,CASSLGTGDGYTF
TRBV11-2,TRBD1,TRBJ1-1,NA,14,TGTGCCAGCAGCCTGACAGGGTCGGACACTGAAGCTTTCTTT,CASSLTGSDTEAFF
TRBV7-9,NA,TRBJ1-1,NA,13,TGTGCCAGCAGCCCATGGGGGGGGACTGAAGCTTTCTTT,CASSPWGGTEAFF
TRBV5-8,NA,TRBJ1-4,NA,17,TGTGCCAGCAGCTTATTATACCACAGTACGGCTAATGAAAAACTGTTTTTT,CASSLLYHSTANEKLFF
TRBV2,TRBD1,TRBJ1-2,NA,17,TGTGCCAGCAGTGCCTTAACAGGGGGGGAGTCCTACTATGGCTACACCTTC,CASSALTGGESYYGYTF
TRBV5-1,NA,TRBJ1-1,NA,15,TGCGCCAGCAGCTCACTACGGGGGGCGGACACTGAAGCTTTCTTT,CASSSLRGADTEAFF
TRBV18,NA,TRBJ2-7,NA,14,TGTGCCAGCTCACCAATGGCGGGGGCGAACGAGCAGTACTTC,CASSPMAGANEQYF
TRBV27,NA,TRBJ2-7,NA,15,TGTGCCAGCTCTGCCACCGGGACCAGCTCCTACGAGCAGTACTTC,CASSATGTSSYEQYF
TRBV6-5,NA,TRBJ1-2,NA,13,TGTGCCAGCACTTCAACAGAGAACTATGGCTACACCTTC,CASTSTENYGYTF